The 2 T cell receptor beta chains below all came from one sample that was sequenced in a study of T cell changes during pregnancy in multiple sclerosis. The protocol was immunoSEQ multiplex PCR, while the TCRdb copy is restricted to in-frame clones and leaves out a portion. This table holds 20,000 to 25,000 clones, approximately 90% found once. Sequencing was performed on CD8+ T cells from peripheral blood mononuclear cells, taken in the second trimester of pregnancy. All receptors derive from a female donor in good health, enrolled as a control in a pregnancy study.

J is TRBJ2-7 and V is TRBV5-6; TRBD1 agrees at 7 bases. The CDR3 runs 13 residues. Germline values: CDR1 SGHDT, CDR2 YYEEEE. Losses at the gene ends were 2 bases for V and 3 bases for J; bases not matched to a gene: 2. The CDR3 protein is CASSFTGVYEQYF. In DNA, the CDR3 is TGTGCCAGCAGCTTTACAGGGGTCTACGAGCAGTACTTC.

This sequence joins TRBV6-4 and TRBJ2-3; D unresolved. Germline-derived CDR1 and CDR2 are MRHNA and SNTAGT. This CDR3 is 16 amino acids long. Trimming cost V 0 bases and J 0 bases, with 10 bases left between them. In DNA form, the CDR3 reads TGTGCCAGCAGTGACTCCCCACAAACAAGCACAGATACGCAGTATTTT. Translating it yields CASSDSPQTSTDTQYF.